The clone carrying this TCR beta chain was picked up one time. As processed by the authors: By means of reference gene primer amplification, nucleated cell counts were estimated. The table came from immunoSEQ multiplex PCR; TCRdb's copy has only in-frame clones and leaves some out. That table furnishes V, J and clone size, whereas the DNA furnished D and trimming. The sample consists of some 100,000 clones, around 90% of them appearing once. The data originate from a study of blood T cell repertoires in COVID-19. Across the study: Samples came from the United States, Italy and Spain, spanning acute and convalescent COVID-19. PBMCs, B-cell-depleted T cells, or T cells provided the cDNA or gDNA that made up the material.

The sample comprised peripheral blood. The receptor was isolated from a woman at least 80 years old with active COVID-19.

For the CDR3, the DNA is TGTGCCAGCAGTGAGGGGGGGTACAATGAGCAGTTCTTC. Translating it yields CASSEGGYNEQFF. This chain links TRBV25-1 with TRBJ2-1, with 7 bases fitting TRBD2. Germline V gene data show CDR1 as MGHDK and CDR2 as SYGVNS. The length of the CDR3 is 13 residues. V was clipped by 3 bases and J by 4 bases; unmatched bases: 0.